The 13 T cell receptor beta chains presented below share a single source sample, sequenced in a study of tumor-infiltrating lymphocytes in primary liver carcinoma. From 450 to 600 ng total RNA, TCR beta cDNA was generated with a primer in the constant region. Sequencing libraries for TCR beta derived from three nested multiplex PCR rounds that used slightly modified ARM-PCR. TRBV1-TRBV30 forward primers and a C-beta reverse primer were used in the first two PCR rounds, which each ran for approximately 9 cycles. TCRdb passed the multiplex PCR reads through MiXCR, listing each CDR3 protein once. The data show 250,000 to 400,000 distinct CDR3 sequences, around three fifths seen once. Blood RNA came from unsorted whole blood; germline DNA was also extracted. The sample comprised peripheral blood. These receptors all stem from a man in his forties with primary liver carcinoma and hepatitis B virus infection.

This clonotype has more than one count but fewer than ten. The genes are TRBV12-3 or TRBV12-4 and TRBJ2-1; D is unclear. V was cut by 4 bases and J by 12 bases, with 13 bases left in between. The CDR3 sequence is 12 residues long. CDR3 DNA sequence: TGTGCCAGCAGTTCTGTCAACGGTGGGCAGTTCTTC. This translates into CASSSVNGGQFF.

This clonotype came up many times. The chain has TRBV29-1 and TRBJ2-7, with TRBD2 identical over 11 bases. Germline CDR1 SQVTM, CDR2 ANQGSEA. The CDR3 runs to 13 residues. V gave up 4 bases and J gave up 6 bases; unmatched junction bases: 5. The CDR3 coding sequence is TGCAGCGTTGGAGGCACTAGCGGGAGCGAGCAGTACTTC. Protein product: CSVGGTSGSEQYF.

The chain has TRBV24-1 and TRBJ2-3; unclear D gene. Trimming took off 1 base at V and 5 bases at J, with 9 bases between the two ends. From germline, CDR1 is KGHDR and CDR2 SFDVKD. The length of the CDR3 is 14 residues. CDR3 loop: CATSDFNDQDTQYF. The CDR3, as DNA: TGTGCCACCAGTGATTTCAACGACCAAGATACGCAGTATTTT.

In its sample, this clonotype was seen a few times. The CDR3 sequence: CASTPGLGPGEQFF. CDR3 in DNA: TGTGCCAGCACCCCGGGACTAGGGCCTGGTGAGCAGTTCTTC. The chain uses TRBV12-3 or TRBV12-4 and TRBJ2-1; 8 positions match TRBD2. With 7 bases clipped from V and 9 bases from J, the junction kept 11 bases outside the gene matches. The CDR3 length is 14 residues.

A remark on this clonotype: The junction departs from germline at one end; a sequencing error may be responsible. The CDR3 region has the DNA TGTGACAGCAGCCCCAAGGGGCTCGAGAACACTGAAGCTTTCTTT. Translated, it gives CDSSPKGLENTEAFF. The gene calls are TRBV11-2 and TRBJ1-1; weak D call: TRBD1 (5 bases). The germline V gene encodes CDR1 SGHAT and CDR2 FQNNGV. This CDR3 has 15 residues.

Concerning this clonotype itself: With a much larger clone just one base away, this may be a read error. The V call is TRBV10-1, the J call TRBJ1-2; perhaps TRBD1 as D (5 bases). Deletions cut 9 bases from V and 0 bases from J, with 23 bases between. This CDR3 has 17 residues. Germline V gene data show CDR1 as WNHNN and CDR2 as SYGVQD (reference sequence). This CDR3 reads CASYPGRGNSPNYGYTF. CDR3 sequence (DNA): TGCGCCAGTTATCCGGGACGGGGAAATTCCCCTAACTATGGCTACACCTTC.

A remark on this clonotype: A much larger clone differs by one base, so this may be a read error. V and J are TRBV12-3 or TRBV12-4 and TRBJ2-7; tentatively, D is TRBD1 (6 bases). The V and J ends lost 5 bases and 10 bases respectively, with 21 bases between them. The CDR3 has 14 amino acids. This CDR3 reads CASSMTGATWGQYF. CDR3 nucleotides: TGTGCCAGCAGTATGACAGGCGCTACGTGGGGTCAGTACTTC.

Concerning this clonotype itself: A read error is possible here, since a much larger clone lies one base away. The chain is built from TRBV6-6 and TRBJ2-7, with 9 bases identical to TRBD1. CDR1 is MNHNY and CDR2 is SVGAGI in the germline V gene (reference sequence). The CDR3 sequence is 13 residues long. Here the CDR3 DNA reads TGTGCCAGCAGTCCACAGGGGGCCTACGGGCAGTACTTC. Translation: CASSPQGAYGQYF.

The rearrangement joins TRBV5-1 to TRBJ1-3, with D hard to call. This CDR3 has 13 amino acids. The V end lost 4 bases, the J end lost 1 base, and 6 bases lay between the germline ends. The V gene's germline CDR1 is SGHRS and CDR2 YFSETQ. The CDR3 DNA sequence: TGCGCCAGCAGCGAGGCATCTGGAAACACCATATATTTT. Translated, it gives CASSEASGNTIYF. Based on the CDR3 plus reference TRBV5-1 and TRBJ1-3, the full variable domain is KAGVTQTPRYLIKTRGQQVTLSCSPISGHRSVSWYQQTPGQGLQFLFEYFSETQRNKGNFPGRFSGRQFSNSRSEMNVSTLELGDSALYLCASSEASGNTIYFGEGSWLTVV.

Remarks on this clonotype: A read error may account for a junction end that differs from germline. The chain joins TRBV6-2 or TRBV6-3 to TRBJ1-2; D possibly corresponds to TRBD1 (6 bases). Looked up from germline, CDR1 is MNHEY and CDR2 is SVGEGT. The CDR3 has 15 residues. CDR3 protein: CASGPPGEWSYGYTF. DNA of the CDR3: TGTGCCAGCGGCCCTCCAGGGGAATGGAGCTATGGGTACACCTTC.

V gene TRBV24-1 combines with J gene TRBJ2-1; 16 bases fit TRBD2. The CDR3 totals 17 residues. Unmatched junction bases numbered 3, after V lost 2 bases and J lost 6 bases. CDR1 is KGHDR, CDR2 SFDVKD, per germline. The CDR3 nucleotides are TGTGCCACCAGTGATTCCGGGACTAGCGGGAGGGCCAATGAGCAGTTCTTC. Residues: CATSDSGTSGRANEQFF.

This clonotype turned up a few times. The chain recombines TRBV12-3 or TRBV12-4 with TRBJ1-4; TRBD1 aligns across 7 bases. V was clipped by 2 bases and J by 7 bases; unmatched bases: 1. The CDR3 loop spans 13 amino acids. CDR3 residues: CASSLNRGEKLFF. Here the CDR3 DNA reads TGTGCCAGCAGTTTAAACAGGGGTGAAAAACTGTTTTTT.

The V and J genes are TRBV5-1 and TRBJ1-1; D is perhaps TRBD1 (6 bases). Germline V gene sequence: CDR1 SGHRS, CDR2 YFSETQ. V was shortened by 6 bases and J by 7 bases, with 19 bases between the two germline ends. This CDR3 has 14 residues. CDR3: CASTSGTPDIEAFF. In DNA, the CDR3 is TGCGCCAGCACCTCCGGGACACCGGACATTGAAGCTTTCTTT.